This T cell receptor (beta chain) was recovered during a study of T cells in women clearing cervical HPV infection. Looking at the study overall: Control women cleared a single incident HPV16 infection within 12 months. Study results and caveats: Combining TCR richness with V gene abundances gave approximately 0.84 AUC. Repertoire richness, not evenness, was significantly elevated in CIN3+ cases versus controls.

As for this clone: Its antigen is not identified. With the read ending 3 residues before the CDR3 end, the germline J gene is used to fill in that end.

V was trimmed by 8 bases and J by 0 bases, leaving 17 bases between them. This CDR3 comprises 16 residues. Germline V gene data show CDR1 as LNHDA and CDR2 as SQIVND (reference sequence). immunoSEQ multiplex PCR used an average of 1200 ng genomic DNA. The protocol was immunoSEQ multiplex PCR, while the TCRdb copy is restricted to in-frame clones and leaves out a portion. Found here are tens of thousands of clones; the top ten clones hold 6% to 7.5%. The receptor was derived from a woman aged 18 to 69 with a cervical HPV16 infection that either progressed to CIN3+ or cleared (not recorded which). The sequencing sample was made of blood buffy coat. The rearrangement links TRBV19 to TRBJ1-5; D might be TRBD1 (6 bases). CDR3 in amino acids: CASHGGGGYSNQPQHF. The covered CDR3 bases are TGTGCCAGTCATGGGGGGGGCGGTTATAGCAATCAGCCC.